This T cell receptor (beta chain) was recorded in a study of T cells in Graves' hyperthyroidism and ophthalmopathy. In the study overall: The authors collected peripheral blood at initial diagnosis, before any treatment. Whole-study findings and limits: Onset of ophthalmopathy came a median roughly 6 months after the model predicted it. Ophthalmopathy and stable hyperthyroidism were told apart by a 13 V-J model.

Hyperthyroidism had been newly diagnosed in patients aged 18 to 65, and its duration was under 2 months. This clonotype was seen at least ten times. What it binds is not known. It was RNA transcripts that yielded the amplified TCR beta CDR3 regions. A first-round RT-PCR of the TCR CDR3 used the HTBI primer set. TCRdb independently ran MiXCR on the multiplex PCR reads; one entry per CDR3 protein. The table lists about 590,000 distinct CDR3 sequences, 15% to 18% of them singletons. This CDR3 is built from 20 residues. Per the germline V gene, CDR1 is MDHEN and CDR2 is SYDVKM. The V and J ends lost 3 bases and 0 bases, in that order; junction bases with no gene match: 14.

The sequence was obtained from a woman in her 30s with Graves' hyperthyroidism. Sequenced input: blood. The chain couples TRBV28 to TRBJ1-4; 9 positions match TRBD1. The CDR3 DNA is TGTGCCAGCAGTTTCAGACAGGGGGTTAATTCGGCGGCAACTAATGAAAAACTGTTTTTT. Translating gives CASSFRQGVNSAATNEKLFF.